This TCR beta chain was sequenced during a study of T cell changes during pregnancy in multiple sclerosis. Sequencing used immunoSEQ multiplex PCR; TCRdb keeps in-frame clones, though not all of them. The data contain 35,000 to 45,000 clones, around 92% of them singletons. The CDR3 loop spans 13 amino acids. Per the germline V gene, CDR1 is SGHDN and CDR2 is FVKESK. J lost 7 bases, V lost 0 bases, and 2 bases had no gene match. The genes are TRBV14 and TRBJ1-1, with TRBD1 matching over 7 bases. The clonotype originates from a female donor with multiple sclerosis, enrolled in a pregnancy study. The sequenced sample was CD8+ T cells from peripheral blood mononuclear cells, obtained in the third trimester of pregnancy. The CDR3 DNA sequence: TGTGCCAGCAGCCAAGACCGGGACAGTGAAGCTTTCTTT. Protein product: CASSQDRDSEAFF.